The T cell receptor (beta chain) described here comes from a study of blood T cell repertoires in COVID-19. Overall study: Both acute and convalescent COVID-19 samples were obtained from the United States, Italy and Spain.

Using immunoSEQ multiplex PCR, the repertoire was profiled, and TCRdb retains in-frame clones only, with some absent. Of some 150,000 clones detected, roughly 84% appear once; the ten largest clones hold approximately 16%. Trimming pared 2 bases from V and 0 bases from J, leaving 10 bases between. Germline CDR1 and CDR2: KGHSH and LQKENI. There are 16 residues in the CDR3. The origin of this receptor is a man aged 50-60 years who had recovered from COVID-19. The chain couples TRBV18 to TRBJ1-4; tentative D call: TRBD1 (6 bases). The specimen sequenced was PBMCs or T cells enriched from blood (not recorded which). The CDR3 region has the DNA TGTGCCAGCTCACCAAGGACAGATCCAACTAATGAAAAACTGTTTTTT. It codes for CASSPRTDPTNEKLFF.